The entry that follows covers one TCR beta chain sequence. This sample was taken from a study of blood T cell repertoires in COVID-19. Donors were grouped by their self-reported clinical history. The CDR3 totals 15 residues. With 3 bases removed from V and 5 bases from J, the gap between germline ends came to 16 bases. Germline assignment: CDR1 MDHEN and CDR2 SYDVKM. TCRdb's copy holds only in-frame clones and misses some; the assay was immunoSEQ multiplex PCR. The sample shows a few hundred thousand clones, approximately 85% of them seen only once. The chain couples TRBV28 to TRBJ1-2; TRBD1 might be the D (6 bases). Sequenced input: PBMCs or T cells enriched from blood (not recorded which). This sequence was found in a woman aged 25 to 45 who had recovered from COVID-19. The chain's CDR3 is CASSFADLGAYGYTF. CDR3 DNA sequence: TGTGCCAGCAGTTTTGCCGACCTGGGGGCATATGGCTACACCTTC.